This TCR beta chain was captured in a study of blood T cells in healthy people across ages. The CDR3 spans 13 residues. V gave up 3 bases and J gave up 12 bases, with 14 bases separating them. Germline CDR1 is LGHDT and CDR2 is YNNKEL (reference sequence). This clonotype is a singleton in its sample. Together with a sample-barcoded 5' primer, a J-beta primer mix was included in a second PCR lasting about 6 to 11 cycles. MiXCR, run by TCRdb on the 5' RACE reads, gives a single entry per CDR3 protein. The table includes around 790,000 distinct CDR3 sequences, approximately 44% detected once. Sample: blood. This TCR was recovered from a man in his sixties in good health. The chain employs TRBV3-1 and TRBJ1-4; D call uncertain. For the CDR3, the DNA is TGTGCCAGCAGCCAGACTTCCTTCTGGCAACTGTTTTTT. Amino acid sequence: CASSQTSFWQLFF.